The clone carrying this TCR beta chain was seen more than once but under ten times. Trimming at V came to 6 bases and at J to 4 bases, leaving 16 bases not matched to a gene. The CDR3 is made up of 18 amino acids. Germline CDR1 MDHEN, CDR2 SYDVKM. The record originates from a study of blood T cell repertoires in COVID-19. Living in 24 US areas, the participants were between roughly 18 and 89 years of age. Cohort placement rested on clinical history that participants reported themselves. Symptom resolution, clearance, or two negative PCRs marked donors in Cohort 3 as recovered. Per the study methods: Amplification from reference gene primers served as the basis for estimated nucleated cell counts. Sequencing used immunoSEQ multiplex PCR; TCRdb keeps in-frame clones, though not all of them. V and J calls and clone size are given by that table; D and trimming were obtained from the DNA. This sample yields over 120,000 clones, of which approximately 80% are seen a single time; roughly 9.2% belongs to the top ten.

The gene calls are TRBV28 and TRBJ2-1, with TRBD2 identical over 9 bases. The sequenced sample consisted of PBMCs or T cells enriched from blood (not recorded which). This TCR was recovered from a man in his fifties or sixties who had recovered from COVID-19. The CDR3: CASSPPGLATILYNEQFF. The CDR3 DNA reads as TGTGCCAGCAGCCCACCGGGACTAGCAACAATCCTGTACAATGAGCAGTTCTTC.